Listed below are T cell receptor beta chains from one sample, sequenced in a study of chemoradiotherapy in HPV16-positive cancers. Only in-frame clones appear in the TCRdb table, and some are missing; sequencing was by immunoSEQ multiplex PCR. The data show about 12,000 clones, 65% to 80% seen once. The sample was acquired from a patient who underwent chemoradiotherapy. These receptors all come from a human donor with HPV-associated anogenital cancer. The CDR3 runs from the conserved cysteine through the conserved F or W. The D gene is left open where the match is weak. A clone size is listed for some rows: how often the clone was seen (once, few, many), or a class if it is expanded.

CASSLGPGQQETQYF,TGTGCCAGCAGCCTAGGTCCGGGACAGCAAGAGACCCAGTACTTC,TRBJ2-5,TRBV5-4,TRBD1,15,.
CASSAAAGNTEAFF,TGTGCCAGCAGTGCCGCAGCTGGGAACACTGAAGCTTTCTTT,TRBJ1-1,TRBV2,.,14,.
CSVDMGGMNTEAFF,TGCAGCGTTGATATGGGGGGGATGAACACTGAAGCTTTCTTT,TRBJ1-1,TRBV29-1,.,14,.
CASSEGTDTGELFF,TGTGCCAGCAGTGAAGGAACAGATACCGGGGAGCTGTTTTTT,TRBJ2-2,TRBV6-1,.,14,.
CASSQVGFTEGELFF,TGCGCCAGCAGCCAGGTGGGCTTCACCGAGGGGGAGCTGTTTTTT,TRBJ2-2,TRBV4-1,.,15,.
CASSLSLGTGTYEQYF,TGTGCCAGCAGTTTATCGTTGGGGACAGGGACCTACGAGCAGTACTTC,TRBJ2-7,TRBV27,TRBD1,16,.
CASSFARLGPATNEKLFF,TGTGCCAGCAGTTTTGCGCGGTTGGGGCCAGCAACTAATGAAAAACTGTTTTTT,TRBJ1-4,TRBV28,.,18,.
CASSFLGRPQHF,TGTGCCAGCAGTTTTCTCGGTAGGCCCCAGCATTTT,TRBJ1-5,TRBV28,.,12,.
CASSLDGSSRTQYF,TGTGCCAGCAGCTTAGACGGATCTTCGAGGACCCAGTACTTC,TRBJ2-5,TRBV7-9,.,14,.
CASSETGPEAFF,TGTGCCAGCAGTGAAACGGGGCCTGAAGCTTTCTTT,TRBJ1-1,TRBV2,.,12,.
CARSLSGPGVADTQYF,TGTGCCAGAAGCCTCTCGGGGCCCGGGGTAGCAGATACGCAGTATTTT,TRBJ2-3,TRBV5-3,.,16,.
CASSLRVDTQYF,TGTGCCAGCAGTTTAAGGGTAGATACGCAGTATTTT,TRBJ2-3,TRBV28,.,12,.
CASSFDSNQPQHF,TGTGCCAGCAGTTTCGATAGCAATCAGCCCCAGCATTTT,TRBJ1-5,TRBV28,.,13,once
CASSLPVGEQYF,TGTGCCAGCAGTCTACCGGTGGGCGAGCAGTACTTC,TRBJ2-7,TRBV28,.,12,few
CSVEDRGQDIYEQYF,TGCAGCGTTGAAGATAGAGGACAGGATATCTACGAGCAGTACTTC,TRBJ2-7,TRBV29-1,TRBD1,15,few
CASSEASTDTQYF,TGTGCCAGCAGCGAGGCGAGCACAGATACGCAGTATTTT,TRBJ2-3,TRBV7-9,.,13,.
CASSPAWRGITLDTEAFF,TGTGCCAGCAGCCCGGCGTGGAGAGGGATAACTTTGGACACTGAAGCTTTCTTT,TRBJ1-1,TRBV5-5,.,18,.
CASSEWDRGTDTQYF,TGTGCCAGCAGTGAATGGGACAGGGGCACAGATACGCAGTATTTT,TRBJ2-3,TRBV6-1,TRBD1,15,once
CASSYSGGRAGEQYF,TGTGCCAGCAGTTACTCTGGCGGGAGGGCCGGCGAGCAGTACTTC,TRBJ2-7,TRBV6-5,TRBD2,15,.